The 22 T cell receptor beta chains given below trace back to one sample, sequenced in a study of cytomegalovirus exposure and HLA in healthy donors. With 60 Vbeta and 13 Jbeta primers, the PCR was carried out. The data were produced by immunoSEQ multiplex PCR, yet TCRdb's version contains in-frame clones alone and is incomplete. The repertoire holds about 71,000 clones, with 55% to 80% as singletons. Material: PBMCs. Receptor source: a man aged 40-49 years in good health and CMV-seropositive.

CDR3 nucleotide sequence: TGTGCCTGGAGACTAGCGGGGGGCCGCCAAGAGACCCAGTACTTC. Its translation: CAWRLAGGRQETQYF. V usage is TRBV30 and J usage is TRBJ2-5; 12 nucleotides match TRBD2. CDR3 size: 15 residues. The V segment lost 3 bases and the J segment 1 base; nucleotides outside the gene matches: 3. Per germline, CDR1 GTSNPN and CDR2 SVGIG (reference sequence).

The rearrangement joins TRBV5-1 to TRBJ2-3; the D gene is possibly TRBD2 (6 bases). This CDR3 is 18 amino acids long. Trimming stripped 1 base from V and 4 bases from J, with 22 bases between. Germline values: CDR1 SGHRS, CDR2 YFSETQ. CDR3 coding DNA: TGCGCCAGCAGCTTGCTCGGGGGTTTTGCGGGAAGATCAGATACGCAGTATTTT. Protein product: CASSLLGGFAGRSDTQYF.

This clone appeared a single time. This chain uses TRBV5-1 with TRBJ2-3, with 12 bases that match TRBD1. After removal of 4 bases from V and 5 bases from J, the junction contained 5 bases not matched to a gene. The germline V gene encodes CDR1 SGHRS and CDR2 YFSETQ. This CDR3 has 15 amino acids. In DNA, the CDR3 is TGCGCCAGCAGCGTGGGACAGGGGGCCGGAGATACGCAGTATTTT. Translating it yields CASSVGQGAGDTQYF.

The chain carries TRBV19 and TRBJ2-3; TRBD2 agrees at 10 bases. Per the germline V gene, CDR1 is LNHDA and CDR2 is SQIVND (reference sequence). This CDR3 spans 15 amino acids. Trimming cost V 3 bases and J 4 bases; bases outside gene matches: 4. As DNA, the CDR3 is TGTGCCAGTAGTATCCTAGCGGGAGAGGCAGATACGCAGTATTTT. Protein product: CASSILAGEADTQYF.

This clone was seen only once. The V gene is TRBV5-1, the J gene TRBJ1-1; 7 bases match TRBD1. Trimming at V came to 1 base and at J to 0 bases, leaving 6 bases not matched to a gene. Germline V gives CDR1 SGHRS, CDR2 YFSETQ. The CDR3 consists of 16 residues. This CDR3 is CASSLMTGQMNTEAFF. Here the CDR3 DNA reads TGCGCCAGCAGCTTGATGACGGGACAGATGAACACTGAAGCTTTCTTT.

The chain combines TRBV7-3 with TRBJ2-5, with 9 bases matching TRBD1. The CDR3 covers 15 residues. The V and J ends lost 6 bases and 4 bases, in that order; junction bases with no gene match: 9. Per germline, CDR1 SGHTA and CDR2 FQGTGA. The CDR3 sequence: CASRSGTGNPETQYF. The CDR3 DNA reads TGTGCCAGCAGGTCCGGGACAGGGAATCCAGAGACCCAGTACTTC.

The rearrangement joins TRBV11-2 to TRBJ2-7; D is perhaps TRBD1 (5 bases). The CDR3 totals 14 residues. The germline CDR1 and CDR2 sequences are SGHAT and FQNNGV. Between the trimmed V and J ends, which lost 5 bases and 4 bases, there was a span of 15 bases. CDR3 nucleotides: TGTGCCAGCAGCATCACAATGACAGATTACGAGCAGTACTTC. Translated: CASSITMTDYEQYF.

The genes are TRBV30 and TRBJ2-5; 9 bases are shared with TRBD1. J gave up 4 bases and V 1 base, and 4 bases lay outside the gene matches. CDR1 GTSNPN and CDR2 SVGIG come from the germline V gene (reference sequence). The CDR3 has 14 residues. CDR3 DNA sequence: TGTGCCTGGAGTGGCCACAGGGGGCTAGAGACCCAGTACTTC. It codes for CAWSGHRGLETQYF.

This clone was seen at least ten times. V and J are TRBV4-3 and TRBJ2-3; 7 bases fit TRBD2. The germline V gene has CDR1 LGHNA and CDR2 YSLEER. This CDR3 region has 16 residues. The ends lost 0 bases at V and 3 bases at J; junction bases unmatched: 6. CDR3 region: CASSQDWGSGTDTQYF. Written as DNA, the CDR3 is TGCGCCAGCAGCCAAGATTGGGGTAGCGGGACAGATACGCAGTATTTT.

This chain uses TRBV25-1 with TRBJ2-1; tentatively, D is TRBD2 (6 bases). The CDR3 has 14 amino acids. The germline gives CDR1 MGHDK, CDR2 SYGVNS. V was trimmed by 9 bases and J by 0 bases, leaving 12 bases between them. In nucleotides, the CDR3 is TGTGCCAGTAGCCGGGGGAACTCCTACAATGAGCAGTTCTTC. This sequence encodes CASSRGNSYNEQFF.

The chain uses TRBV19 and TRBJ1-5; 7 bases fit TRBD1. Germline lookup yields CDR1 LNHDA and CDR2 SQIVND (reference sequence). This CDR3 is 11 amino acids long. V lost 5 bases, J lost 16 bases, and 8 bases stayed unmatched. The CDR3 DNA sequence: TGTGCCAGTAGTGACGGGACAGCCTTACATTTT. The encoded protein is CASSDGTALHF.

CDR3 sequence reads: CASSQGEDEKLFF. The CDR3 nucleotides are TGTGCCAGCTCACAGGGAGAGGATGAAAAACTGTTTTTT. The genes are TRBV18 and TRBJ1-4; D is unclear. The CDR3 is 13 residues long. V lost 4 bases and J lost 6, with 9 bases in between. Germline CDR1 and CDR2: KGHSH and LQKENI.

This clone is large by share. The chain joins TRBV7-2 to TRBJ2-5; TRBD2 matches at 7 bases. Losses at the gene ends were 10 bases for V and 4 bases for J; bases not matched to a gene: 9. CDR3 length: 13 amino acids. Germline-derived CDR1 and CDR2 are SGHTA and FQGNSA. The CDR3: CATQPGGGETQYF. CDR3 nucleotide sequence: TGTGCCACCCAGCCTGGGGGGGGAGAGACCCAGTACTTC.

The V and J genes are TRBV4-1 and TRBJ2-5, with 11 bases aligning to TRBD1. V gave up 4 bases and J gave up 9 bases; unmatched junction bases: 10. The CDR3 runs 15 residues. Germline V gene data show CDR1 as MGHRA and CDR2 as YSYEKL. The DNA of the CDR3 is TGCGCCAGCAGCCCTGGACAGGGGGCAACTTTGGCCCAGTACTTC. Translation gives CASSPGQGATLAQYF.

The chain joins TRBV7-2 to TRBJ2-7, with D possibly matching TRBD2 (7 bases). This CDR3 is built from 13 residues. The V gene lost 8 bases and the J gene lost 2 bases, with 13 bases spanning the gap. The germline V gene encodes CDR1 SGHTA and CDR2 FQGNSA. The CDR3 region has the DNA TGTGCCAGCGGGCGGGGGACAACCTACGAGCAGTACTTC. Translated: CASGRGTTYEQYF.

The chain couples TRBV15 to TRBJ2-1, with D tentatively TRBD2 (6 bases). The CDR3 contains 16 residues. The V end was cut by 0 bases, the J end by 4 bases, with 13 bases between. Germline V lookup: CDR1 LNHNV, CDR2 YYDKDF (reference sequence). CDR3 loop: CATSREYGSRYNEQFF. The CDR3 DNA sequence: TGTGCCACCAGCAGAGAGTACGGGAGTAGGTACAATGAGCAGTTCTTC.

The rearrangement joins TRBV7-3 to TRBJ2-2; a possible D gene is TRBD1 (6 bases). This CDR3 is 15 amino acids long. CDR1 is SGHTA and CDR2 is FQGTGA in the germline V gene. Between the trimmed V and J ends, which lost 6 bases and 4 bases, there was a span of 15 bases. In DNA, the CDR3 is TGTGCCAGCAGTCAACTACAGGGTCCCACCGGGGAGCTGTTTTTT. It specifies CASSQLQGPTGELFF.

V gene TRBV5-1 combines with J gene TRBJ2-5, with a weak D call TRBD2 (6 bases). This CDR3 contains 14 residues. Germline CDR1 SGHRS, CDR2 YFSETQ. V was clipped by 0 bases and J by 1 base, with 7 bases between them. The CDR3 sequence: CASSLGRAQETQYF. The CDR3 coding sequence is TGCGCCAGCAGCTTGGGGAGGGCCCAAGAGACCCAGTACTTC.

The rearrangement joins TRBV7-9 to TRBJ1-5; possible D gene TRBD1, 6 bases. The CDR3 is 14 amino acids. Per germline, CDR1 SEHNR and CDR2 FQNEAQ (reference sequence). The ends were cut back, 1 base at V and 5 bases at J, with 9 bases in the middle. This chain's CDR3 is CASSLDRADQPQHF. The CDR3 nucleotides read TGTGCCAGCAGCTTAGACAGGGCAGATCAGCCCCAGCATTTT.

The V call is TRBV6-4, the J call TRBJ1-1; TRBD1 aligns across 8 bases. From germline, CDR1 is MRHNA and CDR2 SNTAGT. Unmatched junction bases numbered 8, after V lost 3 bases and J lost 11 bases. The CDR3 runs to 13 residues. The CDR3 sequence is CASSEQGGGAAFF. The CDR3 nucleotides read TGTGCCAGCAGTGAACAGGGGGGTGGGGCGGCTTTCTTT.

The CDR3 reads CASTQHRGNTEAFF. The CDR3 nucleotides are TGTGCCAGCACCCAACACAGGGGGAACACTGAAGCTTTCTTT. The rearrangement links TRBV27 to TRBJ1-1; 7 bases are a match to TRBD1. Trimming removed 7 bases from V and 1 base from J; junction bases left unmatched: 6. Germline V gene data show CDR1 as MNHEY and CDR2 as SMNVEV (reference sequence). The CDR3 consists of 14 residues.

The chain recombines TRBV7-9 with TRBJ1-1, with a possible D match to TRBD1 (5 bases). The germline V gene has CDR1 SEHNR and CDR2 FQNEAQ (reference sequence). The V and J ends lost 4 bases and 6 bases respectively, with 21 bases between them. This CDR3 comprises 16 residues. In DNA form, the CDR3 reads TGTGCCAGCAGCTCAGGCTGGGGCCAGACAAACGCTGAAGCTTTCTTT. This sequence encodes CASSSGWGQTNAEAFF.